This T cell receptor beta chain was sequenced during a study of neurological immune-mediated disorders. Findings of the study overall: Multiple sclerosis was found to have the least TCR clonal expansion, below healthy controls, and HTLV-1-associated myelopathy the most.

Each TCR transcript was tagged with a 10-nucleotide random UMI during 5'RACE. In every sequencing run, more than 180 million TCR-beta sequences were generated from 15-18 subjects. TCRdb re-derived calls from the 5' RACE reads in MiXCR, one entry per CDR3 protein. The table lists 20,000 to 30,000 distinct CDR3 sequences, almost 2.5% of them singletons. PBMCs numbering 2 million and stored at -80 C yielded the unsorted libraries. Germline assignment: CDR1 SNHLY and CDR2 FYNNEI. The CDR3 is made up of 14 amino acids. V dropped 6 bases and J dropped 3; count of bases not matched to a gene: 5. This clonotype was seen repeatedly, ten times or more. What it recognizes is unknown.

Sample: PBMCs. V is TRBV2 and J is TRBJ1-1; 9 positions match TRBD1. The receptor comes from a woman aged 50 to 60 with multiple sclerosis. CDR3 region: CASSSWTGDTEAFF. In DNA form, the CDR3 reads TGTGCCAGCAGCTCCTGGACAGGGGACACTGAAGCTTTCTTT.